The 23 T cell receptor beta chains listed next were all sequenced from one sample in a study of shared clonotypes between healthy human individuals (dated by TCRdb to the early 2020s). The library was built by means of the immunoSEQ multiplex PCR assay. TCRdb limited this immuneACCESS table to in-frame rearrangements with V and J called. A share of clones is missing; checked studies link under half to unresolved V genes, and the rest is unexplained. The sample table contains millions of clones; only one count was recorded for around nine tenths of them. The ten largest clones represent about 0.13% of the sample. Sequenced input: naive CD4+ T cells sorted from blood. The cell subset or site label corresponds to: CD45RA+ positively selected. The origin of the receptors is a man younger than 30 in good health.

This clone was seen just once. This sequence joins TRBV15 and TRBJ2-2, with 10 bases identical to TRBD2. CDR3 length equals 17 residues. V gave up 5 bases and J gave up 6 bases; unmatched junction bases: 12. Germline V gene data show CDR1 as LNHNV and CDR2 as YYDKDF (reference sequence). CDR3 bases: TGTGCCACCAGCGGCGAATCCGGGACTAGCGTGGCCGGGGAGCTGTTTTTT. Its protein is CATSGESGTSVAGELFF.

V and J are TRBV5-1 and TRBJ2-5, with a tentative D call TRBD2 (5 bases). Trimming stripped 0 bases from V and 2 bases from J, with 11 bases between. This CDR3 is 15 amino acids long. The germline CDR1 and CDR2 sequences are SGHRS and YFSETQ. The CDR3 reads CASSLDYREQETQYF. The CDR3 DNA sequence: TGCGCCAGCAGCTTGGATTATCGGGAACAAGAGACCCAGTACTTC.

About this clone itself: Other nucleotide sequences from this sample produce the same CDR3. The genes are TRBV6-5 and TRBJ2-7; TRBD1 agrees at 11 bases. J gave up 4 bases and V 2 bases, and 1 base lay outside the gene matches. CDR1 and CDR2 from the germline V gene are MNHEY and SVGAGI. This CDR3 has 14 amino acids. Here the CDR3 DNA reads TGTGCCAGCAGTTACGGACAGGGGGCATACGAGCAGTACTTC. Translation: CASSYGQGAYEQYF.

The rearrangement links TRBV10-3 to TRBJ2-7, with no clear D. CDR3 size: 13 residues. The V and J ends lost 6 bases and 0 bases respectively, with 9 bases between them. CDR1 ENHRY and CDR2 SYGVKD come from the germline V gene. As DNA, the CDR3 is TGTGCCATCAGGGGCACCTACTCCTACGAGCAGTACTTC. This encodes CAIRGTYSYEQYF.

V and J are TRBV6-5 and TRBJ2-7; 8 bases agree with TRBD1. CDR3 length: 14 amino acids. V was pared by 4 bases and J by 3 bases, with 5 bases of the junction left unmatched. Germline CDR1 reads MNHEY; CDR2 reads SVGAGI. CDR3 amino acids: CASSFNDRGYEQYF. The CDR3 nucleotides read TGTGCCAGCAGTTTCAACGACAGGGGCTACGAGCAGTACTTC.

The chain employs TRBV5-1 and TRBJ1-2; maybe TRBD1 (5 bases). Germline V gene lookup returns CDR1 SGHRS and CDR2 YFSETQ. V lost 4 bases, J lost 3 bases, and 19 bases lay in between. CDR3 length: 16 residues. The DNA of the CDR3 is TGCGCCAGCAGCGAGGACGGAGGGGTAGCTCACTATGGCTACACCTTC. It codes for CASSEDGGVAHYGYTF.

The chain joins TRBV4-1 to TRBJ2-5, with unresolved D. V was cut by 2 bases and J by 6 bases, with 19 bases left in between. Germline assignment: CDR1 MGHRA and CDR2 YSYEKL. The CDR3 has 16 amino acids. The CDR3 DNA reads TGCGCCAGCAGCCAACCTATTCTGATGAATTACCAGACCCAGTACTTC. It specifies CASSQPILMNYQTQYF.

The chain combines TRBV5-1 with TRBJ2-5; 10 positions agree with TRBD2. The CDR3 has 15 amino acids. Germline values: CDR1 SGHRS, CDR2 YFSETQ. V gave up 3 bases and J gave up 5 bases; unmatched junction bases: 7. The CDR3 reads CASSSSGRAGETQYF. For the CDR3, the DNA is TGCGCCAGCAGCTCCAGCGGGAGGGCCGGGGAGACCCAGTACTTC.

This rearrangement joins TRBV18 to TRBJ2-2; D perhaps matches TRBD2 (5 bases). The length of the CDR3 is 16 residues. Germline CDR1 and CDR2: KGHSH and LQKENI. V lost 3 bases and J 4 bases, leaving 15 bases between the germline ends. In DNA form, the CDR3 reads TGTGCCAGCTCACCCAGCGCCGGGGTTGGCACCGGGGAGCTGTTTTTT. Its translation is CASSPSAGVGTGELFF.

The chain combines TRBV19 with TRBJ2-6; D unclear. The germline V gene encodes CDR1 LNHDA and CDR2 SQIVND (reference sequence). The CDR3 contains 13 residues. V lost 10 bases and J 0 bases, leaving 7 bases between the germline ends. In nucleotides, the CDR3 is TGTGCCACCAGGTACTCTGGGGCCAACGTCCTGACTTTC. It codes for CATRYSGANVLTF.

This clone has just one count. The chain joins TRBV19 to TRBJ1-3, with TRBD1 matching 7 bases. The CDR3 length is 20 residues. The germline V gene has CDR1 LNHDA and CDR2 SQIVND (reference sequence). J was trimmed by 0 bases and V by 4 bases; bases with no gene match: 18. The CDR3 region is CASSTLSATDRRISGNTIYF. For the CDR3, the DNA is TGTGCCAGTAGTACCTTGTCGGCCACGGACAGGAGAATCTCTGGAAACACCATATATTTT.

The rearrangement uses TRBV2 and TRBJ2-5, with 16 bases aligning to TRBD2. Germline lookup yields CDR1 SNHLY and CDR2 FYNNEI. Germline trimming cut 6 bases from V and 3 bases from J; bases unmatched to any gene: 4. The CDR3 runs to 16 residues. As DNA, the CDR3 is TGTGCCAGCAGCTCGGGACTAGCGGGGGGGGAAGAGACCCAGTACTTC. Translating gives CASSSGLAGGEETQYF.

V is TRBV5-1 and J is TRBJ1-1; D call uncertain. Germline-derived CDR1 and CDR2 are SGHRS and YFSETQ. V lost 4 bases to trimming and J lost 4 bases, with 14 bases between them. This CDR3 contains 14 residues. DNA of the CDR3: TGCGCCAGCAGCCAAAGCACAGTAGGCACTGAAGCTTTCTTT. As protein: CASSQSTVGTEAFF. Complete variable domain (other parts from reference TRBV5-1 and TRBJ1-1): KAGVTQTPRYLIKTRGQQVTLSCSPISGHRSVSWYQQTPGQGLQFLFEYFSETQRNKGNFPGRFSGRQFSNSRSEMNVSTLELGDSALYLCASSQSTVGTEAFFGQGTRLTVV.

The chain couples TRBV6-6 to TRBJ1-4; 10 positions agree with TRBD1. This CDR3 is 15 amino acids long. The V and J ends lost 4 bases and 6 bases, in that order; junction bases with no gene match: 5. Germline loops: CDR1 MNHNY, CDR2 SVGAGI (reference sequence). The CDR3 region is CASSSSGTGDEKLFF. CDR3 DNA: TGTGCCAGCAGTTCGAGCGGGACAGGGGATGAAAAACTGTTTTTT.

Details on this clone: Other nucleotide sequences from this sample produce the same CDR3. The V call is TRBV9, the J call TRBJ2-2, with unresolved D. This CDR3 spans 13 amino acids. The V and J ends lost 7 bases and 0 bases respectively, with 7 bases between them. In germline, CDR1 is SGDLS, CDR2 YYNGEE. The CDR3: CASGGANTGELFF. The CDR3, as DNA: TGTGCCAGCGGTGGGGCGAACACCGGGGAGCTGTTTTTT.

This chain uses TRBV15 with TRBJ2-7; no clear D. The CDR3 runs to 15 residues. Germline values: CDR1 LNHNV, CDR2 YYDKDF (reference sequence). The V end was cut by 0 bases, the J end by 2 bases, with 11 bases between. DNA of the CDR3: TGTGCCACCAGCAGAGAGTTCGACCCTCCCTACGAGCAGTACTTC. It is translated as CATSREFDPPYEQYF.

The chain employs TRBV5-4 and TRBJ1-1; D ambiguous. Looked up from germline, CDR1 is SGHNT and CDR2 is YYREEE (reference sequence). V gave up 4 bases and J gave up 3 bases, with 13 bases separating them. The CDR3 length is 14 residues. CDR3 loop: CASSTDPAYTEAFF. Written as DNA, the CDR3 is TGTGCCAGCAGCACTGACCCCGCCTACACTGAAGCTTTCTTT.

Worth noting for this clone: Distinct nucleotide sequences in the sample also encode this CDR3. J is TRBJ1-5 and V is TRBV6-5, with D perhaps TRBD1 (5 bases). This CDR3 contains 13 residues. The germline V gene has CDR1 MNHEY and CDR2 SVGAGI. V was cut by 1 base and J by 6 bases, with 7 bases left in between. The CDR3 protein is CASSYFGGQPQHF. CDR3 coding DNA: TGTGCCAGCAGTTACTTCGGGGGTCAGCCCCAGCATTTT.

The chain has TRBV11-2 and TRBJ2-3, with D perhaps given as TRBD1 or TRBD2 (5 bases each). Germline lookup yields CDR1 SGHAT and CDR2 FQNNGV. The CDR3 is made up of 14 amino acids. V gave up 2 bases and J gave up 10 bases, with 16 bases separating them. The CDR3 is CASSLNPGSVAQYF. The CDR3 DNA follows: TGTGCCAGCAGCTTAAACCCAGGGAGTGTTGCGCAGTATTTT.

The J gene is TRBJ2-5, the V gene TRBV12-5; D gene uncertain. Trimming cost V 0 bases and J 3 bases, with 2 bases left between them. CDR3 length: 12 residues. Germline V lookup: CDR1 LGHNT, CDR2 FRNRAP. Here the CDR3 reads CASGLVEETQYF. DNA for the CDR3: TGTGCTAGTGGTTTGGTAGAAGAGACCCAGTACTTC.

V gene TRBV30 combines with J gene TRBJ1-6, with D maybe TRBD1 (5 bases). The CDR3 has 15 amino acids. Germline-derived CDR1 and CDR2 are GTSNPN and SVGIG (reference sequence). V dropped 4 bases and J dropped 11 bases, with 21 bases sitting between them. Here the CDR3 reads CAWTLFGRDRTPLHF. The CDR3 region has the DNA TGTGCCTGGACCCTCTTCGGACGGGACCGTACACCCCTCCACTTT.

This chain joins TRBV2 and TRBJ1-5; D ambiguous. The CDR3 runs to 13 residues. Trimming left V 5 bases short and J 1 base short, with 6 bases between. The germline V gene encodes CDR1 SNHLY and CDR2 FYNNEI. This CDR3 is CASSTGSNQPQHF. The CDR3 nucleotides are TGTGCCAGCAGTACCGGGAGCAATCAGCCCCAGCATTTT.

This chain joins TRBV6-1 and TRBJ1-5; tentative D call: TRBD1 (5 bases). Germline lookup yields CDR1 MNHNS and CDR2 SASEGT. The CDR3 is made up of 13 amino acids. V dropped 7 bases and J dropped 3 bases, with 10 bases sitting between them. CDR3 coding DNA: TGTGCCAGCATTTTCGGGGCCAATCAGCCCCAGCATTTT. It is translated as CASIFGANQPQHF.